A single sample gave rise to the 24 T cell receptor beta chains below, sequenced in a study of immune cell composition in non-small cell lung cancer. Repertoires were generated with immunoSEQ multiplex PCR, while TCRdb's copy carries only in-frame clones and drops some. This table has 5,200 or so clones, around nine tenths appearing once. Normal lung sampling was at least 3 cm from the tumour, as distant as possible. Sequencing was done on a sample of non-adjacent lung tissue. The receptors here all came from a human donor with non-small cell lung cancer. Some clones in this sample may be carry-over from other donors' samples.

The chain carries TRBV5-1 and TRBJ2-6, with D perhaps TRBD1 (6 bases). Germline assignment: CDR1 SGHRS and CDR2 YFSETQ. CDR3 length equals 14 residues. V gave up 4 bases and J gave up 4 bases, with 9 bases separating them. The CDR3 DNA reads as TGCGCCAGCAGCCCAGGACAGGGGGCCAACGTCCTGACTTTC. It encodes CASSPGQGANVLTF.

V and J are TRBV28 and TRBJ2-3; the D gene is possibly TRBD2 (5 bases). Germline V CDR1 and CDR2: MDHEN, SYDVKM. V was trimmed by 3 bases and J by 4 bases, leaving 11 bases between them. This CDR3 has 14 amino acids. CDR3 sequence reads: CASSFRGRADTQYF. DNA for the CDR3: TGTGCCAGCAGTTTTAGAGGGAGAGCAGATACGCAGTATTTT.

For the CDR3, the DNA is TGCAGCGGCAGGGGATCCTACGAGCAGTACTTC. It specifies CSGRGSYEQYF. The chain recombines TRBV29-1 with TRBJ2-7, with D possibly being TRBD1 (6 bases). The CDR3 length is 11 residues. Germline V gene sequence: CDR1 SQVTM, CDR2 ANQGSEA. Trimming cost V 7 bases and J 1 base, with 8 bases left between them.

The V and J genes are TRBV29-1 and TRBJ1-1; 8 nucleotides match TRBD1. Trimming removed 4 bases from V and 7 bases from J; junction bases left unmatched: 8. The CDR3 is made up of 13 amino acids. Germline values: CDR1 SQVTM, CDR2 ANQGSEA. CDR3 sequence reads: CSVGMVGTGEAFF. CDR3 coding DNA: TGCAGCGTTGGAATGGTGGGGACAGGTGAAGCTTTCTTT.

The chain has TRBV28 and TRBJ2-3, with D possibly being TRBD1 (7 bases). Trimming pared 6 bases from V and 2 bases from J, leaving 21 bases between. The CDR3 contains 17 residues. CDR1 is MDHEN, CDR2 SYDVKM, per germline. The CDR3 DNA reads as TGTGCCAGCAGCCCGTTGCGGGACAGATATTTCACAGATACGCAGTATTTT. Amino acids: CASSPLRDRYFTDTQYF.

The rearrangement uses TRBV13 and TRBJ1-1; 8 positions agree with TRBD1. The V segment lost 6 bases and the J segment 8 bases; nucleotides outside the gene matches: 8. This CDR3 spans 13 amino acids. The germline gives CDR1 PRHDT, CDR2 FYEKMQ (reference sequence). Here the CDR3 reads CASSPMTGDEAFF. Written as DNA, the CDR3 is TGTGCCAGCAGTCCAATGACAGGGGACGAAGCTTTCTTT.

The chain joins TRBV5-6 to TRBJ1-1, with 8 bases aligning to TRBD1. V shed 2 bases, J shed 4 bases, and the junction held 4 bases outside the gene matches. The CDR3 is 14 amino acids. CDR1 SGHDT and CDR2 YYEEEE come from the germline V gene. The CDR3 DNA follows: TGTGCCAGCAGCTTCAGACAGGGGACCACTGAAGCTTTCTTT. Protein product: CASSFRQGTTEAFF.

The chain combines TRBV6-5 with TRBJ1-2; no firm D call. The V and J ends lost 0 bases and 5 bases respectively, with 7 bases between them. The germline V gene encodes CDR1 MNHEY and CDR2 SVGAGI. This CDR3 contains 13 residues. CDR3 DNA sequence: TGTGCCAGCAGTTACTCGGGCAGTTATGGCTACACCTTC. It yields the protein CASSYSGSYGYTF.

This chain links TRBV11-2 with TRBJ2-5; 11 bases are shared with TRBD1. The J segment lost 3 bases and the V segment lost 1 base, leaving 1 base of the junction unmatched. CDR1 is SGHAT, CDR2 FQNNGV, per germline. The CDR3 sequence is 15 residues long. CDR3 protein: CASSLGGQGEETQYF. The DNA of the CDR3 is TGTGCCAGCAGCTTAGGGGGACAGGGGGAAGAGACCCAGTACTTC.

This clone was seen just once. The chain recombines TRBV30 with TRBJ1-4; 7 bases line up with TRBD1. The CDR3 covers 15 residues. Germline CDR1 GTSNPN, CDR2 SVGIG (reference sequence). The J segment lost 5 bases and the V segment lost 0 bases, leaving 6 bases of the junction unmatched. The CDR3, as DNA: TGTGCCTGGAGTGTAACAGGACAGGCAAATGAAAAACTGTTTTTT. Translated, it gives CAWSVTGQANEKLFF.

The chain carries TRBV9 and TRBJ2-1; 8 bases line up with TRBD2. CDR3 length: 16 residues. Trimming removed 0 bases from V and 3 bases from J; junction bases left unmatched: 5. Germline V gene sequence: CDR1 SGDLS, CDR2 YYNGEE. DNA of the CDR3: TGTGCCAGCAGCGTAGACGGGAGGGGATACTACAATGAGCAGTTCTTC. Translation: CASSVDGRGYYNEQFF. Full variable domain (remainder filled in from reference TRBV9 and TRBJ2-1): DSGVTQTPKHLITATGQRVTLRCSPRSGDLSVYWYQQSLDQGLQFLIQYYNGEERAKGNILERFSAQQFPDLHSELNLSSLELGDSALYFCASSVDGRGYYNEQFFGPGTRLTVL.

The CDR3 region is CASSQLLAGDYTGELFF. The CDR3 DNA reads TGTGCCAGCAGCCAACTTCTAGCGGGGGACTACACCGGGGAGCTGTTTTTT. This rearrangement joins TRBV4-2 to TRBJ2-2; 10 bases agree with TRBD2. CDR3 length: 17 residues. The germline V gene has CDR1 LGHNA and CDR2 YNFKEQ. Trimming cost V 2 bases and J 3 bases; bases outside gene matches: 6.

The V call is TRBV6-6, the J call TRBJ2-7, with 7 nucleotides matching TRBD1. CDR1 is MNHNY, CDR2 SVGAGI, per germline (reference sequence). The junction had 8 bases not matched to a gene; V was cut back by 5 bases and J by 10 bases. This CDR3 comprises 12 residues. The CDR3 region has the DNA TGTGCCAGCAGTGCGTTGGACAGGCGTCAGTACTTC. It is translated as CASSALDRRQYF.

J is TRBJ2-5 and V is TRBV30; TRBD2 aligns across 7 bases. Germline V CDR1 and CDR2: GTSNPN, SVGIG (reference sequence). The CDR3 totals 14 residues. The J segment lost 2 bases and the V segment lost 3 bases, leaving 6 bases of the junction unmatched. The CDR3 sequence is CAWRYFSGQETQYF. CDR3 DNA: TGTGCCTGGAGGTATTTTAGCGGGCAAGAGACCCAGTACTTC.

The V and J genes are TRBV5-1 and TRBJ2-1; 12 bases are a match to TRBD2. Germline trimming cut 3 bases from V and 4 bases from J; bases unmatched to any gene: 20. The CDR3 has 21 amino acids. Germline CDR1 and CDR2: SGHRS and YFSETQ. CDR3 loop: CASSSTGGPRLAGEGYNEQFF. Here the CDR3 DNA reads TGCGCCAGCAGCTCTACAGGGGGCCCAAGACTAGCGGGAGAGGGGTACAATGAGCAGTTCTTC.

J is TRBJ2-5 and V is TRBV27, with D possibly matching TRBD2 (5 bases). The germline gives CDR1 MNHEY, CDR2 SMNVEV (reference sequence). The CDR3 spans 13 residues. V was pared by 8 bases and J by 5 bases, with 15 bases between. CDR3 region: CASRKREGETQYF. CDR3 nucleotide sequence: TGTGCCAGCCGCAAGAGGGAAGGGGAGACCCAGTACTTC.

The rearrangement uses TRBV6-4 and TRBJ1-1; no definite D call. The V end lost 4 bases, the J end lost 1 base, and 10 bases lay between the germline ends. The CDR3 totals 14 residues. Per the germline V gene, CDR1 is MRHNA and CDR2 is SNTAGT. CDR3 amino acids: CASSAVGGNTEAFF. As DNA, the CDR3 is TGTGCCAGCAGTGCAGTGGGAGGGAACACTGAAGCTTTCTTT.

The CDR3 here is CASSTSDSYGYTF. DNA for the CDR3: TGTGCCAGCAGCACCTCAGACAGCTATGGCTACACCTTC. V is TRBV7-9 and J is TRBJ1-2; TRBD1 is a possible D gene (5 bases). The CDR3 sequence is 13 residues long. CDR1 and CDR2 (germline): SEHNR, FQNEAQ (reference sequence). The germline V and J ends were trimmed by 5 bases and 4 bases, with 11 bases remaining between them.

This clone was recorded once. The chain has TRBV5-6 and TRBJ1-1; D remains unclear. Germline loops: CDR1 SGHDT, CDR2 YYEEEE. There are 15 residues in the CDR3. V lost 4 bases and J 3 bases, leaving 16 bases between the germline ends. The CDR3 coding sequence is TGTGCCAGCAGCCCTGTGACCCGGCGGGACACTGAAGCTTTCTTT. This sequence encodes CASSPVTRRDTEAFF. Complete variable domain (other parts from reference TRBV5-6 and TRBJ1-1): DAGVTQSPTHLIKTRGQQVTLRCSPKSGHDTVSWYQQALGQGPQFIFQYYEEEERQRGNFPDRFSGHQFPNYSSELNVNALLLGDSALYLCASSPVTRRDTEAFFGQGTRLTVV.

For the CDR3, the DNA is TGTGCCAGTAGTATAGGACAGGGAGCGGAGACCCAGTACTTC. It codes for CASSIGQGAETQYF. The V call is TRBV19, the J call TRBJ2-5, with 7 bases aligning to TRBD1. CDR1 and CDR2 from the germline V gene are LNHDA and SQIVND (reference sequence). The V segment lost 1 base and the J segment 5 bases; nucleotides outside the gene matches: 4. The CDR3 spans 14 residues.

This clone was detected only a few times. The chain is built from TRBV7-2 and TRBJ2-1; 11 bases fit TRBD2. Germline trimming cut 3 bases from V and 4 bases from J; bases unmatched to any gene: 2. The CDR3 extends over 15 amino acids. Germline CDR1 reads SGHTA; CDR2 reads FQGNSA. The CDR3 here is CASSLTSGKYNEQFF. The CDR3 DNA is TGTGCCAGCAGCTTGACTAGCGGGAAATACAATGAGCAGTTCTTC. Full variable domain (missing parts from reference TRBV7-2 and TRBJ2-1): GAGVSQSPSNKVTEKGKDVELRCDPISGHTALYWYRQSLGQGLEFLIYFQGNSAPDKSGLPSDRFSAERTGGSVSTLTIQRTQQEDSAVYLCASSLTSGKYNEQFFGPGTRLTVL.

V and J are TRBV7-8 and TRBJ1-1, with TRBD1 as a possible D gene (5 bases). Trimming removed 4 bases from V and 3 bases from J, with 21 bases in between. The germline V gene encodes CDR1 SGHVS and CDR2 FQNEAQ. The CDR3 is 17 residues long. The CDR3: CASSSRRSRGSDTEAFF. CDR3 coding DNA: TGTGCCAGCAGCTCCCGCCGTTCAAGGGGCTCGGACACTGAAGCTTTCTTT.

This chain uses TRBV28 with TRBJ2-6, with a weak D call TRBD1 (5 bases). Germline V lookup: CDR1 MDHEN, CDR2 SYDVKM. CDR3 length: 15 residues. V was trimmed by 5 bases and J by 2 bases, leaving 10 bases between them. CDR3 sequence (DNA): TGTGCCAGCAGTATCCAGGGTACTGGGGCCAACGTCCTGACTTTC. This encodes CASSIQGTGANVLTF.

The chain couples TRBV4-3 to TRBJ2-5; 7 bases line up with TRBD2. The V gene's germline CDR1 is LGHNA and CDR2 YSLEER. V shed 4 bases and J 3 bases; nucleotides not matched to a gene: 8. This CDR3 is built from 15 residues. The CDR3 DNA reads as TGCGCCAGCAGCCCCTCCTTTGGGGGGGAAGAGACCCAGTACTTC. Its protein product is CASSPSFGGEETQYF.